The 13 T cell receptor beta chains presented below share a single source sample, sequenced in a study of a mutant IDH1 vaccine in newly diagnosed glioma. Here immunoSEQ multiplex PCR was the method, and the copy in TCRdb shows in-frame clones only, minus some. The sample has roughly 74,000 clones, roughly 85% seen once. No antigen is known for these receptors. Time point defined: week 23, last vaccination. Each dose delivered 300 ug of mutant IDH1 20-mer peptide subcutaneously with imiquimod. The sample here was PBMCs, taken from a glioma patient whose treatment included an IDH1 peptide vaccine. These receptors originate from a man aged 30-40 years with glioma. Some clones in this sample may be carry-over from other donors' samples.

J is TRBJ2-4 and V is TRBV4-2; 10 bases map to TRBD2. After removal of 3 bases from V and 0 bases from J, the junction contained 11 bases not matched to a gene. The CDR3 has 19 amino acids. Germline V gives CDR1 LGHNA, CDR2 YNFKEQ. CDR3 bases: TGTGCCAGCAGCCAGGGGGTAACTAGCGGGACAATAGCCAAAAACATTCAGTACTTC. Translating it yields CASSQGVTSGTIAKNIQYF.

This clone was detected once. The chain uses TRBV5-6 and TRBJ2-5; D might be TRBD1 (7 bases). This CDR3 is built from 16 residues. Deletions cut 4 bases from V and 4 bases from J, with 20 bases between. CDR1 is SGHDT and CDR2 is YYEEEE in the germline V gene. The CDR3 loop is CASSLGAGQIRETQYF. The CDR3 coding sequence is TGTGCCAGCAGCCTGGGCGCGGGACAGATTCGAGAGACCCAGTACTTC.

The chain couples TRBV6-6 to TRBJ1-1, with TRBD1 matching over 8 bases. Germline V lookup: CDR1 MNHNY, CDR2 SVGAGI (reference sequence). CDR3 length: 11 amino acids. The junction had 2 bases not matched to a gene; V was cut back by 6 bases and J by 8 bases. CDR3 region: CASSWTGEAFF. CDR3 nucleotides: TGTGCCAGCAGCTGGACAGGGGAAGCTTTCTTT.

The V call is TRBV19, the J call TRBJ2-7; TRBD1 matches 9 bases. The CDR3 extends over 15 amino acids. V was clipped by 3 bases and J by 3 bases; unmatched bases: 6. The germline gives CDR1 LNHDA, CDR2 SQIVND (reference sequence). CDR3 protein: CASSIRPGQGYEQYF. As DNA, the CDR3 is TGTGCCAGTAGTATCCGACCGGGACAGGGCTACGAGCAGTACTTC.

This rearrangement joins TRBV15 to TRBJ2-5; D might be TRBD1 (5 bases). The germline CDR1 and CDR2 sequences are LNHNV and YYDKDF (reference sequence). Trimming shortened V by 0 bases and J by 5 bases, and 10 bases separated the two germline ends. There are 14 residues in the CDR3. CDR3 amino acids: CATSREMKGETQYF. DNA for the CDR3: TGTGCCACCAGCAGAGAAATGAAGGGGGAGACCCAGTACTTC. Complete variable domain (other parts from reference TRBV15 and TRBJ2-5): DAMVIQNPRYQVTQFGKPVTLSCSQTLNHNVMYWYQQKSSQAPKLLFHYYDKDFNNEADTPDNFQSRRPNTSFCFLDIRSPGLGDTAMYLCATSREMKGETQYFGPGTRLLVL.

CDR3 sequence reads: CASSEYRVGSYEQYF. In DNA, the CDR3 is TGTGCCAGCAGTGAATATCGGGTGGGCTCCTACGAGCAGTACTTC. The rearrangement joins TRBV25-1 to TRBJ2-7; D is unresolved. The CDR3 contains 15 residues. Deletions cut 0 bases from V and 0 bases from J, with 9 bases between. Germline CDR1 MGHDK, CDR2 SYGVNS.

The chain uses TRBV13 and TRBJ2-3; tentatively, D is TRBD1 (5 bases). The CDR3 has 13 amino acids. CDR1 and CDR2 (germline): PRHDT, FYEKMQ (reference sequence). The V end lost 3 bases, the J end lost 9 bases, and 13 bases lay between the germline ends. CDR3 coding DNA: TGTGCCAGCAGCTTTTTGGGGCTAGGGACGCAGTATTTT. It specifies CASSFLGLGTQYF.

The V gene is TRBV6-6, the J gene TRBJ1-1; TRBD1 aligns across 11 bases. The CDR3 is 15 amino acids. Germline V gives CDR1 MNHNY, CDR2 SVGAGI (reference sequence). V was pared by 8 bases and J by 0 bases, with 5 bases of the junction left unmatched. In nucleotides, the CDR3 is TGTGCCAGCGAGGACAGGGGGCGGGTGAACACTGAAGCTTTCTTT. Translating gives CASEDRGRVNTEAFF.

The chain is built from TRBV4-1 and TRBJ1-5; D unclear. Per the germline V gene, CDR1 is MGHRA and CDR2 is YSYEKL. V lost 0 bases, J lost 5 bases, and 8 bases lay in between. CDR3 length: 14 amino acids. The CDR3 protein is CASSQDGADQPQHF. In DNA, the CDR3 is TGCGCCAGCAGCCAAGATGGTGCGGATCAGCCCCAGCATTTT.

This CDR3 is CASSLRRFNTEAFF. As DNA, the CDR3 is TGTGCCAGCAGCCTCCGTCGTTTTAACACTGAAGCTTTCTTT. The chain couples TRBV6-5 to TRBJ1-1; D uncertain. Trimming cost V 6 bases and J 2 bases, with 13 bases left between them. The germline V gene has CDR1 MNHEY and CDR2 SVGAGI. This CDR3 contains 14 residues.

This clone occurred once. The chain joins TRBV7-9 to TRBJ2-3; TRBD2 matches at 10 bases. The CDR3 totals 18 residues. Germline CDR1 is SEHNR and CDR2 is FQNEAQ (reference sequence). V trimming: 1 base; J trimming: 7 bases; junction bases outside the gene matches: 14. Written as DNA, the CDR3 is TGTGCCAGCAGCTTAGGGCTTCTAGCGGGGGTAGGGCGGAATACGCAGTATTTT. Translated, it gives CASSLGLLAGVGRNTQYF.

The V gene is TRBV28, the J gene TRBJ2-7; D uncertain. The CDR3 sequence is 13 residues long. Germline loops: CDR1 MDHEN, CDR2 SYDVKM. V was cut by 6 bases and J by 2 bases, with 11 bases left in between. This CDR3 reads CASRTPGAYEQYF. The CDR3 region has the DNA TGTGCCAGCAGAACCCCAGGAGCCTACGAGCAGTACTTC. Full variable domain (rest looked up from reference TRBV28 and TRBJ2-7): DVKVTQSSRYLVKRTGEKVFLECVQDMDHENMFWYRQDPGLGLRLIYFSYDVKMKEKGDIPEGYSVSREKKERFSLILESASTNQTSMYLCASRTPGAYEQYFGPGTRLTVT.

This clone was picked up a small number of times. The V call is TRBV19, the J call TRBJ1-1; D not certain. Germline V lookup: CDR1 LNHDA, CDR2 SQIVND (reference sequence). V shed 6 bases and J shed 0 bases, with 8 bases lying between them. The CDR3 consists of 13 residues. The DNA of the CDR3 is TGTGCCAGTAGATATAGCTTGAACACTGAAGCTTTCTTT. It yields the protein CASRYSLNTEAFF.